This TCR beta chain was obtained from a study of blood T cell repertoires in COVID-19. Study summary: PBMCs, B-cell-depleted T cells, or T cells provided the cDNA or gDNA that made up the material.

This CDR3 is built from 15 residues. J gave up 0 bases and V 3 bases, and 4 bases lay outside the gene matches. Germline CDR1 and CDR2: SGHRS and YFSETQ. Per the original methods: Scientists estimated how many nucleated cells there were by amplifying reference gene primers. Clones were read by immunoSEQ multiplex PCR, and TCRdb kept only the in-frame ones, dropping some. That table gives V, J and clone size, and the DNA gave D and trimming. The data show some 400,000 clones, roughly 80% seen once. The specimen sequenced was peripheral blood. The V gene is TRBV5-1, the J gene TRBJ1-2, with TRBD1 identical over 8 bases. The TCR originated in a human donor with acute or convalescent COVID-19. The donor label of this sample is uncertain. In DNA form, the CDR3 reads TGCGCCAGCAGCTCTGGACAGGGAACTAACTATGGCTACACCTTC. Translating gives CASSSGQGTNYGYTF. The variable domain in full, with the rest retrieved from reference TRBV5-1 and TRBJ1-2, is KAGVTQTPRYLIKTRGQQVTLSCSPISGHRSVSWYQQTPGQGLQFLFEYFSETQRNKGNFPGRFSGRQFSNSRSEMNVSTLELGDSALYLCASSSGQGTNYGYTFGSGTRLTVV.